Below are 13 T cell receptor beta chains sequenced from a single sample in a study of regulatory T cells in long-lasting Graves disease. Researchers made TCR beta libraries by using iRepertoire HTBI primers and running Arm-PCR on CDR3 regions. One entry per CDR3 protein results from TCRdb running MiXCR on the multiplex PCR reads. This sample has some 370,000 distinct CDR3 sequences, with 12% found just once. Stated time point: newly diagnosed GD, antithyroid drugs for less than 3 months. The TCR library was prepared using RNA isolated from PBMCs. The same data also contributed to another study, on T cells in Graves' hyperthyroidism and ophthalmopathy.

Specimen: peripheral blood mononuclear cells (PBMCs), collected at new diagnosis, from a patient treated with antithyroid drugs. These receptors were collected from a woman in her late teens or twenties with Graves disease.

This clonotype appeared many times. The chain recombines TRBV24-1 with TRBJ1-4, with TRBD1 matching over 7 bases. Germline CDR1 reads KGHDR; CDR2 reads SFDVKD. This CDR3 is 16 amino acids long. V dropped 1 base and J dropped 8; count of bases not matched to a gene: 9. CDR3 residues: CATSDFGDRDGEKLFF. DNA for the CDR3: TGTGCCACCAGTGATTTTGGTGACAGGGACGGCGAAAAACTGTTTTTT.

In its sample, this clonotype was seen many times. V is TRBV28 and J is TRBJ2-7; 9 nucleotides align to TRBD1. CDR3 length: 13 residues. Per germline, CDR1 MDHEN and CDR2 SYDVKM. The J segment lost 3 bases and the V segment lost 6 bases, leaving 3 bases of the junction unmatched. The CDR3 bases are TGTGCCAGCAGCGGACAGGGGAACTACGAGCAGTACTTC. Protein product: CASSGQGNYEQYF.

This clonotype was seen repeatedly, ten times or more. The V and J genes are TRBV19 and TRBJ2-7; perhaps TRBD2 as D (5 bases). Trimming took off 4 bases at V and 0 bases at J, with 13 bases between the two ends. The CDR3 has 15 residues. Germline lookup yields CDR1 LNHDA and CDR2 SQIVND (reference sequence). CDR3 residues: CASSTPSGSSYEQYF. The CDR3 region has the DNA TGTGCCAGTAGTACTCCGAGCGGAAGCTCCTACGAGCAGTACTTC. Together with reference TRBV19 and TRBJ2-7, the CDR3 gives the full variable domain: DGGITQSPKYLFRKEGQNVTLSCEQNLNHDAMYWYRQDPGQGLRLIYYSQIVNDFQKGDIAEGYSVSREKKESFPLTVTSAQKNPTAFYLCASSTPSGSSYEQYFGPGTRLTVT.

The table lists this clonotype with a few counts. The gene calls are TRBV5-4 and TRBJ1-1; D call uncertain. The germline CDR1 and CDR2 sequences are SGHNT and YYREEE (reference sequence). V gave up 0 bases and J gave up 0 bases, with 9 bases separating them. The CDR3 loop spans 15 amino acids. The CDR3 here is CASSLAAAMNTEAFF. The CDR3 nucleotides read TGTGCCAGCAGCTTGGCGGCGGCAATGAACACTGAAGCTTTCTTT.

At least ten counts were recorded for this clonotype. As DNA, the CDR3 is TGTGCCAGCAGCTTCAATGGATTTGGGACAGGGAACGACTCACCCCTCCACTTT. Encoded protein: CASSFNGFGTGNDSPLHF. V and J are TRBV11-2 and TRBJ1-6; 9 positions agree with TRBD1. Germline V gives CDR1 SGHAT, CDR2 FQNNGV. The CDR3 runs to 18 residues. V shed 3 bases and J 10 bases; nucleotides not matched to a gene: 16. The entire variable domain, with the rest obtained from reference TRBV11-2 and TRBJ1-6, is as follows: EAGVAQSPRYKIIEKRQSVAFWCNPISGHATLYWYQQILGQGPKLLIQFQNNGVVDDSQLPKDRFSAERLKGVDSTLKIQPAKLEDSAVYLCASSFNGFGTGNDSPLHFGNGTRLTVT.

This clonotype appeared many times. V usage is TRBV28 and J usage is TRBJ2-1; a weak D match, TRBD2 (7 bases). Germline V gene sequence: CDR1 MDHEN, CDR2 SYDVKM. This CDR3 is built from 13 residues. V was clipped by 8 bases and J by 8 bases, with 16 bases between them. The CDR3 nucleotides are TGTGCCAGCGGACTAGGGGGTGGAGATGAGCAGTTCTTC. Residues: CASGLGGGDEQFF. Variable domain in full (rest from reference TRBV28 and TRBJ2-1): DVKVTQSSRYLVKRTGEKVFLECVQDMDHENMFWYRQDPGLGLRLIYFSYDVKMKEKGDIPEGYSVSREKKERFSLILESASTNQTSMYLCASGLGGGDEQFFGPGTRLTVL.

This clonotype showed up many times. J is TRBJ1-6 and V is TRBV12-3 or TRBV12-4; 8 positions agree with TRBD1. Trimming cost V 5 bases and J 7 bases; bases outside gene matches: 10. The CDR3 loop spans 16 amino acids. CDR3 coding DNA: TGTGCCAGCAGTACGTCCCGGGACAGGCGAAATTCACCCCTCCACTTT. Encoded protein: CASSTSRDRRNSPLHF.

This clonotype was observed many times. The chain couples TRBV4-3 to TRBJ1-2, with TRBD1 matching 8 bases. The junction had 13 bases not matched to a gene; V was cut back by 2 bases and J by 8 bases. Germline V CDR1 and CDR2: LGHNA, YSLEER. CDR3 length: 16 amino acids. The CDR3 is CASSQYSLQGANGYTF. The CDR3 DNA reads as TGCGCCAGCAGCCAATACTCCCTTCAGGGGGCGAACGGCTACACCTTC.

The V call is TRBV7-8, the J call TRBJ2-1; no definite D call. Germline values: CDR1 SGHVS, CDR2 FQNEAQ. The CDR3 consists of 12 residues. Trimming shortened V by 3 bases and J by 10 bases, and 10 bases separated the two germline ends. CDR3 coding DNA: TGTGCCAGCAGCTTCGGGCCAGCCGAGCAGTTCTTC. Translation gives CASSFGPAEQFF.

This clonotype was seen ten or more times. This sequence joins TRBV16 and TRBJ1-3; D is uncertain. This CDR3 is 15 amino acids long. V gave up 3 bases and J gave up 0 bases, with 9 bases separating them. The germline V gene has CDR1 KGHSY and CDR2 FQNENV. CDR3 region: CASSQGGVSGNTIYF. DNA for the CDR3: TGTGCCAGCAGCCAGGGCGGAGTCTCTGGAAACACCATATATTTT.

The chain couples TRBV6-1 to TRBJ2-7; D gene uncertain. V lost 8 bases and J 2 bases, leaving 10 bases between the germline ends. Germline V gives CDR1 MNHNS, CDR2 SASEGT. The CDR3 has 12 amino acids. CDR3 bases: TGTGCCAGCGGGCAGAACGCCTACGAGCAGTACTTC. Residues: CASGQNAYEQYF.

This clonotype appeared many times. The genes are TRBV7-3 and TRBJ2-1; no clear D. Germline V gene data show CDR1 as SGHTA and CDR2 as FQGTGA. The CDR3 is 15 amino acids. V lost 4 bases, J lost 7 bases, and 17 bases lay in between. The CDR3 coding sequence is TGTGCCAGCAGCTCTACTCACGAGGCGATGAATGAGCAGTTCTTC. Translated: CASSSTHEAMNEQFF.

The sample holds many counts of this clonotype. The chain has TRBV20-1 and TRBJ2-1; the match to TRBD2 covers 13 bases. The CDR3 sequence is 17 residues long. Germline CDR1 and CDR2: DFQATT and SNEGSKA (reference sequence). V was pared by 6 bases and J by 3 bases, with 11 bases of the junction left unmatched. The CDR3, as DNA: TGCAGTGCGAATGGACTAGCGGGAGAAACCCGCTACAATGAGCAGTTCTTC. The encoded protein is CSANGLAGETRYNEQFF.